This is a list of T cell receptor beta chains from one sample in a study of T-cell memory formation after mild COVID-19. TCRdb reprocessed the 5' RACE reads via MiXCR and lists one record per CDR3 protein. The profile shows over 350,000 distinct CDR3 sequences, roughly a quarter of them singletons. Sequenced sample: PBMCs or a T cell subset sorted from them (not recorded which). These receptors came from an adult woman who had mild COVID-19 (a few samples of this study predate the infection). Cell type and time point are not known. CDR3s include the opening cysteine and the closing phenylalanine or tryptophan. A D gene is named only where the DNA matches it firmly. A row's size may be missing; if present it is once, few, many or a size class.

J gene	V gene	clone size	D gene	CDR3 protein	CDR3 DNA
TRBJ2-1	TRBV2	few	NA	CASSVYRADNEQFF	TGTGCCAGCAGTGTCTACAGGGCGGACAATGAGCAGTTCTTC
TRBJ1-2	TRBV24-1	few	TRBD1	CATSDLNRGGGYTF	TGTGCCACCAGTGATTTAAACAGGGGTGGCGGCTACACCTTC
TRBJ2-7	TRBV4-2	few	TRBD2	CASSQGLAEYEQYF	TGTGCCAGCAGCCAAGGACTAGCGGAGTACGAGCAGTACTTC
TRBJ1-2	TRBV18	few	NA	CASSPQEGVNYGYTF	TGTGCCAGCTCACCACAAGAGGGGGTAAACTATGGCTACACCTTC
TRBJ2-7	TRBV5-1	NA	NA	CASSPLGVSYEQYF	TGCGCCAGCAGCCCTCTGGGGGTATCCTACGAGCAGTACTTC
TRBJ2-3	TRBV10-3	NA	TRBD2	CAISVAGSTDTQYF	TGTGCCATCAGTGTAGCGGGGAGCACAGATACGCAGTATTTT
TRBJ2-1	TRBV6-4	NA	TRBD2	CASSDATSGSDEQFF	TGTGCCAGCAGTGACGCCACTAGCGGGAGTGATGAGCAGTTCTTC
TRBJ2-3	TRBV5-6	NA	NA	CASSLVGFADTQYF	TGTGCCAGCAGCTTGGTGGGGTTCGCAGATACGCAGTATTTT
TRBJ1-2	TRBV3-1	few	TRBD1	CASSQGGTGFGYTF	TGTGCCAGCAGCCAAGGGGGGACAGGATTCGGCTACACCTTC
TRBJ2-1	TRBV18	NA	TRBD1	CASSDRGVDNEQFF	TGTGCCAGCTCCGACAGGGGGGTCGACAATGAGCAGTTCTTC
TRBJ1-1	TRBV29-1	NA	NA	CSVQGTANTEAFF	TGCAGCGTTCAGGGAACAGCGAACACTGAAGCTTTCTTT
TRBJ2-7	TRBV7-2	many	NA	CASSLYSSYEQYF	TGTGCCAGCAGCTTATACAGCTCCTACGAGCAGTACTTC
TRBJ2-5	TRBV5-1	NA	TRBD2	CASSLMREGRETQYF	TGCGCCAGCAGCTTAATGCGGGAGGGCCGGGAGACCCAGTACTTC
TRBJ1-1	TRBV5-1	many	TRBD1	CASSLGLGTGVHTEAFF	TGCGCCAGCAGCTTGGGTTTGGGGACAGGCGTCCACACTGAAGCTTTCTTT
TRBJ1-2	TRBV7-8	few	NA	CASSSLMGGYTF	TGTGCCAGCAGCTCCCTAATGGGGGGCTACACCTTC
TRBJ2-4	TRBV4-1	few	NA	CASSQVQPFLNIQYF	TGCGCCAGCAGCCAAGTTCAACCCTTTCTAAACATTCAGTACTTC
TRBJ1-1	TRBV18	NA	NA	CASSPRQGVLGAFF	TGTGCCAGCTCACCACGGCAAGGGGTTCTTGGAGCTTTCTTT
TRBJ1-1	TRBV24-1	few	NA	CATSDLYVGNTEAFF	TGTGCCACCAGTGATCTCTACGTGGGCAACACTGAAGCTTTCTTT
TRBJ2-1	TRBV6-5	NA	NA	CASSQSPAAPRYNEQFF	TGTGCCAGCAGTCAAAGCCCAGCGGCCCCGAGGTATAATGAGCAGTTCTTC
TRBJ1-4	TRBV21-1	NA	NA	CASSKDAGGPQSEKLFF	TGTGCCAGCAGCAAAGATGCCGGGGGCCCCCAGAGCGAAAAACTGTTTTTT
TRBJ1-1	TRBV12-3/TRBV12-4	few	NA	CASSAPSAGNTEAFF	TGTGCCAGCAGTGCCCCATCAGCCGGGAACACTGAAGCTTTCTTT
TRBJ1-5	TRBV20-1	few	NA	CSASADKGEMHF	TGCAGTGCTAGCGCGGACAAAGGGGAGATGCATTTT
TRBJ2-2	TRBV24-1	NA	TRBD2	CATSAHSGRASGELFF	TGTGCCACCAGTGCGCACAGCGGGAGGGCCTCCGGGGAGCTGTTTTTT
TRBJ2-1	TRBV4-2	NA	TRBD2	CASSQLLTSGLVTWTNEQFF	TGTGCCAGCAGCCAACTTCTAACCTCGGGACTAGTGACCTGGACAAATGAGCAGTTCTTC
TRBJ2-3	TRBV15	few	NA	CATSRDVTLRPQDTQYF	TGTGCCACCAGCAGAGATGTAACTCTCAGACCTCAAGATACGCAGTATTTT
TRBJ2-1	TRBV7-9	NA	NA	CASLGHGDNEQFF	TGTGCCAGCCTTGGACACGGGGACAATGAGCAGTTCTTC
TRBJ2-3	TRBV6-1	NA	TRBD1	CASSLGTGISTDTQYF	TGTGCCAGCAGTCTGGGGACAGGCATTAGCACAGATACGCAGTATTTT
TRBJ1-2	TRBV12-3/TRBV12-4	NA	TRBD1	CASSLAPGGGYTF	TGTGCCAGCAGTTTAGCCCCAGGGGGGGGCTACACCTTC
TRBJ1-2	TRBV6-6	NA	TRBD1	CASSYSSLDRANYGYTF	TGTGCCAGCAGTTACTCGTCACTGGACAGGGCCAACTATGGCTACACCTTC
TRBJ2-4	TRBV18	few	NA	CASSPSGVWAKNIQYF	TGTGCCAGCTCACCATCGGGAGTTTGGGCAAAAAACATTCAGTACTTC
TRBJ1-5	TRBV5-6	NA	TRBD1	CASSLGTGTDDQPQHF	TGTGCCAGCAGCTTGGGAACCGGGACAGATGATCAGCCCCAGCATTTT
TRBJ2-7	TRBV3-1	few	TRBD2	CASSHRLAARHEQYF	TGTGCCAGCAGCCACCGACTAGCCGCACGCCACGAGCAGTACTTC
TRBJ1-1	TRBV19	NA	TRBD1	CASSMARGAATEAFF	TGTGCCAGTAGTATGGCCAGGGGGGCGGCCACTGAAGCTTTCTTT
TRBJ2-1	TRBV4-1	NA	TRBD2	CASSQDDPSGGNYNEQFF	TGCGCCAGCAGCCAAGATGACCCTAGCGGGGGGAACTACAATGAGCAGTTCTTC
TRBJ1-1	TRBV5-1	NA	NA	CASRTSGAPEAFF	TGCGCCAGCAGAACGTCGGGTGCCCCTGAAGCTTTCTTT
TRBJ2-4	TRBV5-1	few	NA	CASSLGRGQGGAKNIQYF	TGCGCCAGCAGCTTGGGTAGGGGCCAAGGGGGAGCCAAAAACATTCAGTACTTC
TRBJ1-1	TRBV7-6	many	NA	CASSLGGSNTNTEAFF	TGTGCCAGCAGCTTAGGGGGGTCAAACACGAACACTGAAGCTTTCTTT
TRBJ2-7	TRBV6-5	few	NA	CASSSSKGGAVYEQYF	TGTGCCAGCAGTTCATCCAAGGGGGGCGCGGTTTACGAGCAGTACTTC
TRBJ2-7	TRBV5-1	few	NA	CASSPRWQYEQYF	TGCGCCAGCAGCCCGCGATGGCAGTACGAGCAGTACTTC
TRBJ2-1	TRBV29-1	NA	NA	CSVEWLRPEDYNEQFF	TGCAGCGTTGAGTGGTTGCGACCGGAGGACTACAATGAGCAGTTCTTC
TRBJ2-2	TRBV12-3/TRBV12-4	NA	TRBD2	CASRRAGVRTGELFF	TGTGCCAGCAGGCGAGCGGGAGTACGAACCGGGGAGCTGTTTTTT
TRBJ2-3	TRBV6-1	few	TRBD2	CASSEASTSGRRTDTQYF	TGTGCCAGCAGTGAAGCCTCAACTAGCGGGAGGAGAACAGATACGCAGTATTTT
TRBJ2-1	TRBV18	few	NA	CASQTGPSDNEQFF	TGTGCCAGTCAGACGGGACCTTCGGACAATGAGCAGTTCTTC
TRBJ2-1	TRBV5-1	few	NA	CASSQQQLYNEQFF	TGCGCCAGCAGCCAACAACAGCTTTACAATGAGCAGTTCTTC
TRBJ1-2	TRBV4-3	NA	NA	CASSQGGVNPYGYTF	TGCGCCAGCAGCCAAGGAGGGGTCAACCCCTATGGCTACACCTTC
TRBJ2-3	TRBV4-3	NA	TRBD1	CASSQGQFSTDTQYF	TGCGCCAGCAGCCAGGGACAGTTTTCCACAGATACGCAGTATTTT
TRBJ2-1	TRBV7-3	NA	TRBD1	CASSSPGQLYNEQFF	TGTGCCAGCAGCTCGCCGGGACAGCTATACAATGAGCAGTTCTTC
TRBJ1-5	TRBV2	NA	TRBD1	CASSEWPGGQSSNQPQHF	TGTGCCAGCAGTGAATGGCCCGGGGGACAGTCTAGCAATCAGCCCCAGCATTTT
TRBJ2-1	TRBV5-1	few	NA	CASLGSSSYNEQFF	TGCGCCAGCCTCGGTAGTAGCTCCTACAATGAGCAGTTCTTC
TRBJ1-1	TRBV6-1	few	NA	CASSAGTGGEAFF	TGTGCCAGCAGCGCCGGGACTGGAGGTGAAGCTTTCTTT
TRBJ1-1	TRBV20-1	NA	NA	CRALVGGSTEAFF	TGCAGGGCCTTAGTGGGGGGGAGCACTGAAGCTTTCTTT
TRBJ2-3	TRBV7-9	few	NA	CASSLYQGMLDTQYF	TGTGCCAGCAGCTTATACCAGGGGATGTTGGATACGCAGTATTTT